Presented here are 22 T cell receptor beta chains from one specimen sequenced in a study of T cells after posttransplantation cyclophosphamide. Profiling relied on immunoSEQ multiplex PCR, and the TCRdb table lists in-frame clones only, not all of them. The sample shows 20,000 to 30,000 clones, none of them appearing just once. Sequencing was carried out using PBMCs. All receptors come from a woman between 50 and 59 years old in good health, CMV-negative, and a related stem cell transplant donor.

Many counts were recorded for this clone. The chain joins TRBV10-3 to TRBJ1-1, with a possible D match to TRBD1 (6 bases). This CDR3 has 13 amino acids. CDR1 is ENHRY, CDR2 SYGVKD, per germline. Trimming pared 9 bases from V and 5 bases from J, leaving 16 bases between. CDR3 DNA sequence: TGTGCCATGTCAAATGAGGGGGATACTGAAGCTTTCTTT. This encodes CAMSNEGDTEAFF.

The sample holds many counts of this clone. V is TRBV2 and J is TRBJ1-2; the D gene is possibly TRBD1 (6 bases). The CDR3 has 15 residues. Germline loops: CDR1 SNHLY, CDR2 FYNNEI. V shed 5 bases and J shed 3 bases, with 16 bases lying between them. CDR3 bases: TGTGCCAGCAGTCCCGGCGGGGGCCCCGACTATGGCTACACCTTC. Its translation is CASSPGGGPDYGYTF.

This clone has more than one count but fewer than ten. CDR3 region: CASSLTSGQETQYF. DNA of the CDR3: TGTGCCAGCAGCTTAACTAGCGGGCAAGAGACCCAGTACTTC. V is TRBV7-3 and J is TRBJ2-5; the match to TRBD2 covers 7 bases. CDR3 size: 14 residues. The junction had 0 bases not matched to a gene; V was cut back by 0 bases and J by 2 bases. Per germline, CDR1 SGHTA and CDR2 FQGTGA.

The table lists this clone with many counts. The chain carries TRBV7-9 and TRBJ2-7, with 7 bases aligning to TRBD1. The ends lost 4 bases at V and 6 bases at J; junction bases unmatched: 21. Germline CDR1 SEHNR, CDR2 FQNEAQ (reference sequence). CDR3 length: 18 amino acids. The CDR3 region has the DNA TGTGCCAGCAGCTCAAGGGGATCACACCGGGACAGTATTTTCGAGCAGTACTTC. This encodes CASSSRGSHRDSIFEQYF. Supplemented by reference TRBV7-9 and TRBJ2-7, the full variable domain reads DTGVSQNPRHKITKRGQNVTFRCDPISEHNRLYWYRQTLGQGPEFLTYFQNEAQLEKSRLLSDRFSAERPKGSFSTLEIQRTEQGDSAMYLCASSSRGSHRDSIFEQYFGPGTRLTVT.

This clone showed up many times. The chain couples TRBV6-4 to TRBJ1-1; D is ambiguous. Germline V lookup: CDR1 MRHNA, CDR2 SNTAGT. The CDR3 spans 14 residues. Trimming shortened V by 8 bases and J by 14 bases, and 27 bases separated the two germline ends. This CDR3 reads CASRDKTISSAWFF. For the CDR3, the DNA is TGTGCCAGCCGAGATAAAACAATCTCCAGCGCGTGGTTCTTT.

This clone was seen repeatedly, ten times or more. The chain uses TRBV2 and TRBJ1-2; perhaps TRBD1 as D (5 bases). Trimming took 1 base from V and 8 from J, leaving 11 bases between them. The CDR3 runs 13 residues. Germline V gene lookup returns CDR1 SNHLY and CDR2 FYNNEI. The CDR3 loop is CASSEDPGWGYTF. Written as DNA, the CDR3 is TGTGCCAGCAGTGAAGACCCAGGGTGGGGCTACACCTTC.

This clone was counted ten times or more. The rearrangement uses TRBV19 and TRBJ1-5; D may be TRBD1 (6 bases). Trimming pared 4 bases from V and 3 bases from J, leaving 16 bases between. Germline assignment: CDR1 LNHDA and CDR2 SQIVND (reference sequence). CDR3 length: 16 residues. This CDR3 is CASSTRQALSNQPQHF. The CDR3 nucleotides are TGTGCCAGTAGTACCCGACAGGCTCTTTCCAATCAGCCCCAGCATTTT.

This clone was seen ten or more times. The chain combines TRBV13 with TRBJ1-1; 7 bases map to TRBD1. CDR3 length equals 16 residues. Germline CDR1 reads PRHDT; CDR2 reads FYEKMQ (reference sequence). The V and J ends lost 6 bases and 0 bases, in that order; junction bases with no gene match: 10. For the CDR3, the DNA is TGTGCCAGCAGTTCCTACAGGGGCGCCATGAACACTGAAGCTTTCTTT. Amino acid sequence: CASSSYRGAMNTEAFF.

This clone was seen at least ten times. The CDR3 DNA reads TGCAGCGTTGAAGATATAAGGACTAGCGGGACCTACGAGCAGTACTTC. It translates to CSVEDIRTSGTYEQYF. The chain joins TRBV29-1 to TRBJ2-7; TRBD2 agrees at 12 bases. The germline V gene has CDR1 SQVTM and CDR2 ANQGSEA. The CDR3 is 16 residues long. Trimming at V came to 0 bases and at J to 2 bases, leaving 5 bases not matched to a gene.

The V and J genes are TRBV5-5 and TRBJ2-3, with 11 bases aligning to TRBD2. The CDR3 has 19 residues. CDR1 SGHKS and CDR2 YYEKEE come from the germline V gene (reference sequence). The J segment lost 0 bases and the V segment lost 3 bases, leaving 12 bases of the junction unmatched. The CDR3 here is CASSSYGASGGTSTDTQYF. The CDR3 DNA is TGTGCCAGCAGCTCCTACGGGGCTAGCGGGGGGACTAGCACAGATACGCAGTATTTT.

J is TRBJ2-3 and V is TRBV9; 8 nucleotides align to TRBD2. Germline lookup yields CDR1 SGDLS and CDR2 YYNGEE. This CDR3 spans 14 amino acids. V was clipped by 4 bases and J by 3 bases; unmatched bases: 4. CDR3 in amino acids: CASSWTGGTDTQYF. Written as DNA, the CDR3 is TGTGCCAGCAGCTGGACGGGGGGGACAGATACGCAGTATTTT.

This clone was recorded at least ten times. The rearrangement links TRBV7-7 to TRBJ2-3, with 9 bases matching TRBD2. Germline CDR1 reads SSHAT; CDR2 reads FNYEAQ (reference sequence). The ends lost 5 bases at V and 4 bases at J; junction bases unmatched: 7. The CDR3 is 15 amino acids. CDR3 loop: CASSPLGLAPDTQYF. The DNA of the CDR3 is TGTGCCAGCAGCCCCCTTGGACTAGCGCCAGATACGCAGTATTTT.

This rearrangement joins TRBV6-5 to TRBJ1-2; no clear D gene. This CDR3 has 12 amino acids. Trimming took 7 bases from V and 2 from J, leaving 8 bases between them. Germline V gene sequence: CDR1 MNHEY, CDR2 SVGAGI. CDR3 sequence: CASNTANYGYTF. CDR3 coding DNA: TGTGCCAGCAATACAGCCAACTATGGCTACACCTTC.

This clone was detected ten times or more. The V gene is TRBV19, the J gene TRBJ1-4; no reliable D call. The CDR3 is 20 amino acids. Trimming cost V 0 bases and J 0 bases, with 20 bases left between them. Germline CDR1 is LNHDA and CDR2 is SQIVND (reference sequence). CDR3 bases: TGTGCCAGTAGTATAGATCTTGATTGGCTACCAGACTCAACTAATGAAAAACTGTTTTTT. Its translation: CASSIDLDWLPDSTNEKLFF.

This clone was observed at least ten times. V gene TRBV5-1 combines with J gene TRBJ2-3; TRBD2 matches 8 bases. The CDR3 covers 15 residues. V shed 4 bases and J 2 bases; nucleotides not matched to a gene: 6. Germline V lookup: CDR1 SGHRS, CDR2 YFSETQ. DNA of the CDR3: TGCGCCAGCAGCGCGGGGGGCGTGTCCACAGATACGCAGTATTTT. Translation: CASSAGGVSTDTQYF. Complete variable domain (other parts from reference TRBV5-1 and TRBJ2-3): KAGVTQTPRYLIKTRGQQVTLSCSPISGHRSVSWYQQTPGQGLQFLFEYFSETQRNKGNFPGRFSGRQFSNSRSEMNVSTLELGDSALYLCASSAGGVSTDTQYFGPGTRLTVL.

This clone was observed at least ten times. The chain's CDR3 is CASSSGGGYEQYF. In DNA, the CDR3 is TGTGCCAGTAGTAGTGGGGGGGGCTACGAGCAGTACTTC. The V call is TRBV19, the J call TRBJ2-7; 7 bases are shared with TRBD2. CDR3 length equals 13 residues. Per germline, CDR1 LNHDA and CDR2 SQIVND (reference sequence). With 4 bases clipped from V and 3 bases from J, the junction kept 3 bases outside the gene matches.

This clone was counted at least ten times. CDR3 sequence reads: CSALGDQGAPTEAFF. DNA of the CDR3: TGCAGCGCCCTGGGAGATCAGGGGGCGCCCACTGAAGCTTTCTTT. The J gene is TRBJ1-1, the V gene TRBV29-1; 8 bases align to TRBD1. CDR3 length equals 15 residues. Per the germline V gene, CDR1 is SQVTM and CDR2 is ANQGSEA. Germline trimming cut 7 bases from V and 4 bases from J; bases unmatched to any gene: 14.

The sample holds many counts of this clone. CDR3 sequence reads: CASSDGADVPYNEQFF. The CDR3 coding sequence is TGTGCCAGCAGTGACGGGGCGGACGTGCCCTACAATGAGCAGTTCTTC. V gene TRBV6-4 combines with J gene TRBJ2-1; maybe TRBD1 (5 bases). The CDR3 length is 16 residues. Germline-derived CDR1 and CDR2 are MRHNA and SNTAGT. V lost 2 bases, J lost 2 bases, and 13 bases lay in between.

This clone was counted at least ten times. V and J are TRBV5-6 and TRBJ1-2; TRBD1 aligns across 10 bases. Trimming took 4 bases from V and 4 from J; bases not matched to a gene: 10. This CDR3 is 16 amino acids long. Germline CDR1 SGHDT, CDR2 YYEEEE. CDR3 sequence: CASSRENDRGLYGYTF. For the CDR3, the DNA is TGTGCCAGCAGCCGAGAGAATGACAGGGGGCTCTATGGCTACACCTTC.

V is TRBV12-5 and J is TRBJ2-5; TRBD1 might be the D (6 bases). CDR3 length: 13 amino acids. V dropped 0 bases and J dropped 11 bases, with 13 bases sitting between them. Per germline, CDR1 LGHNT and CDR2 FRNRAP. The CDR3 region has the DNA TGTGCTAGTGGTTTGGTACCTGAGGGGGAGCAGTACTTC. It specifies CASGLVPEGEQYF. Full variable domain (remainder filled in from reference TRBV12-5 and TRBJ2-5): DARVTQTPRHKVTEMGQEVTMRCQPILGHNTVFWYRQTMMQGLELLAYFRNRAPLDDSGMPKDRFSAEMPDATLATLKIQPSEPRDSAVYFCASGLVPEGEQYFGPGTRLLVL.

This clone was seen at least ten times. V is TRBV5-1 and J is TRBJ1-6; the match to TRBD1 covers 9 bases. The CDR3 has 21 amino acids. CDR1 SGHRS and CDR2 YFSETQ come from the germline V gene. The V and J ends lost 4 bases and 7 bases, in that order; junction bases with no gene match: 24. The CDR3 coding sequence is TGCGCCAGCAGCACGATGGCTAGGACAGGGGCAACGCATGAGTGGAATTCACCCCTCCACTTT. It translates to CASSTMARTGATHEWNSPLHF. Variable domain in full (rest from reference TRBV5-1 and TRBJ1-6): KAGVTQTPRYLIKTRGQQVTLSCSPISGHRSVSWYQQTPGQGLQFLFEYFSETQRNKGNFPGRFSGRQFSNSRSEMNVSTLELGDSALYLCASSTMARTGATHEWNSPLHFGNGTRLTVT.

This clone was seen ten or more times. The chain is built from TRBV5-1 and TRBJ2-3; weak D call: TRBD2 (6 bases). Trimming removed 0 bases from V and 1 base from J, with 15 bases in between. The germline CDR1 and CDR2 sequences are SGHRS and YFSETQ. CDR3 length: 17 residues. The DNA of the CDR3 is TGCGCCAGCAGCTTGGCTCCCCGGGAGCGTGGCACAGATACGCAGTATTTT. Protein product: CASSLAPRERGTDTQYF.